The clone carrying this TCR beta chain was seen more than once but under ten times. V lost 0 bases and J lost 6, with 12 bases in between. Germline V lookup: CDR1 SGDLS, CDR2 YYNGEE. CDR3 length equals 15 residues. The data originate from a study of blood T cell repertoires in COVID-19. Background on the study: Both acute and convalescent COVID-19 samples were obtained from the United States, Italy and Spain. From T cells, B-cell-depleted T cells, or PBMCs came the material, which was cDNA or gDNA.

In the original workflow: By means of reference gene primer amplification, nucleated cell counts were estimated. Assay: immunoSEQ multiplex PCR; the TCRdb copy retains only in-frame clones and omits some. The DNA was the basis for D and trimming; V, J and clone size are from that table. This sample has 45,000 to 55,000 clones, with less than 90% found just once. This sequence originates from a human donor in a cohort sampled during active COVID-19. This chain joins TRBV9 and TRBJ1-4, with D unclear. The specimen was peripheral blood. CDR3 region: CASSVGSQDYEKLFF. The CDR3 nucleotides read TGTGCCAGCAGCGTAGGATCTCAGGATTATGAAAAACTGTTTTTT.